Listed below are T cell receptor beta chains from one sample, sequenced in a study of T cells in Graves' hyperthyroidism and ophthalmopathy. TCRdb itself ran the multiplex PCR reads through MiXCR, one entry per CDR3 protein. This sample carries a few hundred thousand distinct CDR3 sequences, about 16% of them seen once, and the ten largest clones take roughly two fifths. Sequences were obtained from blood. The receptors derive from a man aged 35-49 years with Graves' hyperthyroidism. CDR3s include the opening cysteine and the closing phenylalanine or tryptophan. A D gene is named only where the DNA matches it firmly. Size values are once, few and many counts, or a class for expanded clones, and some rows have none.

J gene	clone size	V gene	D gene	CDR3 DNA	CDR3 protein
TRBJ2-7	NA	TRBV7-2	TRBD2	TGTGCCAGCAGCCGGCGTCTAGCGGGGTCTAGCTACGAGCAGTACTTC	CASSRRLAGSSYEQYF
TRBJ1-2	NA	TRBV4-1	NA	TGCGCCAGCAGCCATCCTAGGGGTGGCTACACCTTC	CASSHPRGGYTF
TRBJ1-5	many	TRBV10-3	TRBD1	TGTGCCATCAGTGTCGACAGGGAAGGACAGCCCCAGCATTTT	CAISVDREGQPQHF
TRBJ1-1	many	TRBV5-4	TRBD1	TGTGCCAGCAGCCTAGAGACAGGGGGTAACACTGAAGCTTTCTTT	CASSLETGGNTEAFF
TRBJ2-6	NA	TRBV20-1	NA	TGCAGTGCGTTCGACAGACTCTCTGGGGCCAACGTCCTGACTTTC	CSAFDRLSGANVLTF
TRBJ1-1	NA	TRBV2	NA	TGTGCCATCAAAGAGACAGTGAACACTGAAGCTTTCTTT	CAIKETVNTEAFF
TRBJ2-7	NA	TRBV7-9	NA	TGTGCCAGCAGCCGTACGAGCTACGAGCAGTACTTC	CASSRTSYEQYF
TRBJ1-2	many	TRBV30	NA	TGTGCCTGGAGTCGGCAGGGGAGCTATGGCTACACCTTC	CAWSRQGSYGYTF
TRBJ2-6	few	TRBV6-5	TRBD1	TGTGCCAGCAGTTTACAGGGGTTTTCTGTATCTGGGGCCAACGTCCTGACTTTC	CASSLQGFSVSGANVLTF
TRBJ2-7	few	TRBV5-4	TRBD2	TGTGCCAGCAGCTCGTTGGTCGGGGGGGGCTTACTCTACGAGCAGTACTTC	CASSSLVGGGLLYEQYF
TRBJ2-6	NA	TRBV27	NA	TGTGCCAGCAGTTTATCGGGTTCTGGGGCCAACGTCCTGACTTTC	CASSLSGSGANVLTF
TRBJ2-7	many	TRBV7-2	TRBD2	TGTGCCAGCAGCTTAATCGCTAGCGGGGGGTTTGCCTACGAGCAGTACTTC	CASSLIASGGFAYEQYF
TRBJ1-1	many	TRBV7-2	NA	TGTGCCAGCAGCTTAGCAGGCCGAAACACTGAAGCTTTCTTT	CASSLAGRNTEAFF
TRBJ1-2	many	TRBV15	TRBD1	TGTGCCACCAGCAGAGATCCCCGGACAGGGGCCGGCTACACCTTC	CATSRDPRTGAGYTF
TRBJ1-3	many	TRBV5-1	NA	TGCGCCAGCAGCTTGAGGTACGGCAGCTCTGGAAACACCATATATTTT	CASSLRYGSSGNTIYF
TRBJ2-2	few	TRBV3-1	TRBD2	TGTGCCAGCAGCCCAGGGGGACTAGCGGGGCGGTTAAACACCGGGGAGCTGTTTTTT	CASSPGGLAGRLNTGELFF
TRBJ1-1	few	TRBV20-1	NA	TGCAGTGCTAGCGGGGCCCAGGGCAACACTGAAGCTTTCTTT	CSASGAQGNTEAFF
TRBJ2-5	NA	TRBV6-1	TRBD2	TGTGCCAGCAGTAGCCGGGGAGGGGAGACCCAGTACTTC	CASSSRGGETQYF
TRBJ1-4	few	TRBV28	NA	TGTGCCAGCAGTTTGGTGGGAGTGGCTGAAAAACTGTTTTTT	CASSLVGVAEKLFF
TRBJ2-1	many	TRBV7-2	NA	TGTGCCAGCAGCCTAGGGAGCAATGAGCAGTTCTTC	CASSLGSNEQFF
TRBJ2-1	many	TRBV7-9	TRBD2	TGTGCCAGCAGCTTCCGCGGGGGGGCCTTCAGTGAGCAGTTCTTC	CASSFRGGAFSEQFF
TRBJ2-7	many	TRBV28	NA	TGTGCCAGCAGTTTATATATAAGAGTCGCTTCCTACGAGCAGTACTTC	CASSLYIRVASYEQYF
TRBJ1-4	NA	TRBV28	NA	TGTGCCACCCGAAGTGCTGAAAAACTGTTTTTT	CATRSAEKLFF
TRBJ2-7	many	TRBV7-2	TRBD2	TGTGCCAGCAGCTTATCAGCGGGGGGCTACGAGCAGTACTTC	CASSLSAGGYEQYF
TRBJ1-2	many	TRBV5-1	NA	TGCGCCAGCAGCCACGACCGGACAGCGGGAGGCTACACCTTC	CASSHDRTAGGYTF
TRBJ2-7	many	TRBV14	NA	TGTGCCAGCAGCCAAGATTCTGTCAGCTACTACGAGCAGTACTTC	CASSQDSVSYYEQYF
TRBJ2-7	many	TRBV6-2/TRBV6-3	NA	TGTGCCAGCAGTCCCTCGGGCGAGCAGTACTTC	CASSPSGEQYF
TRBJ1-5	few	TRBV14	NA	TGTGCCAGCAGCCCAGGGCTGGGGACTAATCAGCCCCAGCATTTT	CASSPGLGTNQPQHF
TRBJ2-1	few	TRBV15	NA	TGTGCCACCAGCAGAGCCTACAATGAGCAGTTCTTC	CATSRAYNEQFF
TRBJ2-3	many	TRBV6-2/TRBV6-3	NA	TGTGCCAGCAGCGGGATCGGACGGGGCACAGATACGCAGTATTTT	CASSGIGRGTDTQYF
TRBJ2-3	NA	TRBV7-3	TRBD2	TGTGCCAGCAGACCACCAGCGGGAGGTGTAAATACGCAGTATTTT	CASRPPAGGVNTQYF
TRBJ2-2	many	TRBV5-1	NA	TGCGCCAGCAGCTGGGGCTTGAACACCGGGGAGCTGTTTTTT	CASSWGLNTGELFF
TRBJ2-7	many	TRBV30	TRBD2	TGTGCCTGGAGTGTACTAGCGAACTACGAGCAGTACTTC	CAWSVLANYEQYF
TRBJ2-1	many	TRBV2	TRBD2	TGTGCCAGCAGTGTGCTAGCGGGGGACCCCAATGAGCAGTTCTTC	CASSVLAGDPNEQFF
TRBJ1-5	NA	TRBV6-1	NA	TGTGCCAGCAGCAACGAGGGGGGCTGGGACAATCAGCCCCAGCATTTT	CASSNEGGWDNQPQHF
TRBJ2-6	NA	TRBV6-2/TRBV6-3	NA	TGTGCCAGCAGCCCGGCGGGCCCTGGGGCCAACGTCCTGACTTTC	CASSPAGPGANVLTF
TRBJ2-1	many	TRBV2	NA	TGTGCCAGCAGTGGAGGGTACAATGAGCAGTTCTTC	CASSGGYNEQFF
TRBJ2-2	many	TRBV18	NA	TGTGCCAGCTCACCAACGACAGTAACCGGGGAGCTGTTTTTT	CASSPTTVTGELFF
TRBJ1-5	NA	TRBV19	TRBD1	TGTGCCAGTAGGCCGAGACAGGGGGCCGGGTCTCAGCCCCAGCATTTT	CASRPRQGAGSQPQHF
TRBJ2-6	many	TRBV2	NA	TGTGCCAGCACCCTTCTATACGGGGCAGGGTCTGGGGCCAACGTCCTGACTTTC	CASTLLYGAGSGANVLTF
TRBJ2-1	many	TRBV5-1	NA	TGCGCCAGCAGCTTGGGAGGGTCGGGGTACAATGAGCAGTTCTTC	CASSLGGSGYNEQFF
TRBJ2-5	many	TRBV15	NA	TGTGCCACCAGCAGAGATGAGGAAAGCCAGTACTTC	CATSRDEESQYF
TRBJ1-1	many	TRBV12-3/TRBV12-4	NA	TGTGCCAGCAGTTTAGCGCCCGAGTCAGGAGAGAACACTGAAGCTTTCTTT	CASSLAPESGENTEAFF
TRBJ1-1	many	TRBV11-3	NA	TGTGCCAGCAGCTTGGGGGAAGACACTGAAGCTTTCTTT	CASSLGEDTEAFF
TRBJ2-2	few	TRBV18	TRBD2	TGTGCCAGCTCACCAGAACTAGCGGCGAACACCGGGGAGCTGTTTTTT	CASSPELAANTGELFF
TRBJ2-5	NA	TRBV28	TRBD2	TGTGCAACAAGGGGGGCTAGCGGGGGGGCCGGGGAGACCCAGTACTTC	CATRGASGGAGETQYF
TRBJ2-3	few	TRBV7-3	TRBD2	TGTGCCAGCAGCCGACTAGCGGGGGGCTCGAGCACAGATACGCAGTATTTT	CASSRLAGGSSTDTQYF
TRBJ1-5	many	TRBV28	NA	TGTGCCAGCAGTTCCATTCGATTCCAGTACTTTCAGCCCCAGCATTTT	CASSSIRFQYFQPQHF
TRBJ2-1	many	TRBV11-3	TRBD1	TGTGCCAGCAGCTTAGACTACAGGGGATACAATGAGCAGTTCTTC	CASSLDYRGYNEQFF
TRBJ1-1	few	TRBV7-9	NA	TGTGCCAGCAGCTATACAGGGCCGAGGGCTTTCTTT	CASSYTGPRAFF
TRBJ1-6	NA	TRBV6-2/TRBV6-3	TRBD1	TGTGCCAGCAGTCCGGAGGGACAGGATAATTCACCCCTCCACTTT	CASSPEGQDNSPLHF
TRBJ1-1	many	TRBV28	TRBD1	TGTGCCAGCATCTTCCAGGGGGCTAGCGCTTTCTTT	CASIFQGASAFF
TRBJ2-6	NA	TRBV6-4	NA	TGTGCCAGCAGTTACCCCGCCCTGTGGGCTGGGGCCAACGTCCTGACTTTC	CASSYPALWAGANVLTF
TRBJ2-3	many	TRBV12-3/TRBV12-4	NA	TGTGCCAGCAGTTTAGTTCGCAGGGCAGATACGCAGTATTTT	CASSLVRRADTQYF
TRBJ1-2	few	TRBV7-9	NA	TGTGCCAGCGCCTTACGGGGGCCCCAGGGCGATGGGGACGGCTACACCTTC	CASALRGPQGDGDGYTF